The 3 T cell receptor beta chains in this list originate from one sample, sequenced in a study of T cell clonality in common variable immunodeficiency. Sequencing used immunoSEQ multiplex PCR; TCRdb keeps in-frame clones, though not all of them. Observed are about 52,000 clones, no singletons, with the top ten taking approximately 2%. The sequencing sample was made of peripheral blood mononuclear cells. These receptors all come from a person aged 18-69 years in good health.

This clone was counted at least ten times. The read terminates 3 residues ahead of where the CDR3 ends, so the germline J gene completes it. The genes are TRBV19 and TRBJ2-1; perhaps TRBD2 as D (6 bases). The V gene lost 3 bases and the J gene lost 5 bases, with 11 bases spanning the gap. Germline assignment: CDR1 LNHDA and CDR2 SQIVND (reference sequence). The CDR3 extends over 14 amino acids. CDR3 residues: CASSIIVADNEQFF. Incomplete CDR3 DNA: TGTGCCAGTAGTATTATAGTAGCGGACAATGAG.

At least ten counts were recorded for this clone. The read halts 3 residues ahead of the CDR3 end, with the missing end drawn from the germline J gene. This sequence joins TRBV20-1 and TRBJ2-1; 7 bases fit TRBD2. CDR1 and CDR2 from the germline V gene are DFQATT and SNEGSKA (reference sequence). The CDR3 has 15 amino acids. With V trimmed by 6 bases and J by 3 bases, 11 bases remained unmatched. The CDR3 sequence: CSAAPAASGYNEQFF. Partial CDR3 DNA: TGCAGTGCGGCGCCGGCGGCTAGCGGCTACAATGAG.

Comments on this clone: The read falls 3 residues short of the CDR3 end, and the missing part is taken from the germline J gene. The genes are TRBV19 and TRBJ1-5; 7 bases fit TRBD1. V shed 3 bases and J 5 bases; nucleotides not matched to a gene: 7. Germline V gene sequence: CDR1 LNHDA, CDR2 SQIVND (reference sequence). The length of the CDR3 is 15 residues. The part of the CDR3 DNA that was read is TGTGCCAGTAGTATTATCTCTCAGGGGGATCAGCCC. As protein: CASSIISQGDQP. The whole CDR3 is CASSIISQGDQPQHF.